The 29 T cell receptor beta chains below come from one sample, sequenced in a study of blood T cell repertoires in COVID-19 (dated by TCRdb to 2018 to 2020). Receptors were amplified or captured by the immunoSEQ multiplex PCR assay. TCRdb took this table from immuneACCESS and kept in-frame rearrangements with V and J called. Such tables lack part of the clones; where checked against another copy, unresolved V genes explain under half of the gap, and the rest is unexplained. A total of about 49,000 clones appear in this sample, approximately 87% of them only once. The biggest ten clones account for more than 2% of the sample. The sequenced sample consisted of peripheral blood. The receptor source for this set is an elderly woman with COVID-19, enrolled during active disease.

The V call is TRBV6-5, the J call TRBJ2-5; 12 bases fit TRBD2. The junction had 8 bases not matched to a gene; V was cut back by 7 bases and J by 5 bases. The CDR3 has 15 residues. In germline, CDR1 is MNHEY, CDR2 SVGAGI. Written as DNA, the CDR3 is TGTGCCAGCATGCTCGGACTAGCGGGGTTGGAGACCCAGTACTTC. This translates into CASMLGLAGLETQYF.

The chain is built from TRBV2 and TRBJ1-2, with TRBD1 matching 9 bases. The V and J ends lost 6 bases and 0 bases, in that order; junction bases with no gene match: 11. This CDR3 is 17 amino acids long. The V gene's germline CDR1 is SNHLY and CDR2 FYNNEI. The CDR3 DNA sequence: TGTGCCAGCAGCCACCGACAGGGGGGCACAGCTAACTATGGCTACACCTTC. Its translation is CASSHRQGGTANYGYTF.

The V and J genes are TRBV18 and TRBJ1-1; 9 nucleotides align to TRBD1. V gave up 5 bases and J gave up 7 bases; unmatched junction bases: 5. Germline V gene sequence: CDR1 KGHSH, CDR2 LQKENI. This CDR3 has 13 residues. The CDR3 bases are TGTGCCAGCTCAAAAACAGGGGGCGTTGAAGCTTTCTTT. Amino acid sequence: CASSKTGGVEAFF.

This chain uses TRBV5-1 with TRBJ1-2, with D perhaps matching TRBD1 (6 bases). V was pared by 4 bases and J by 2 bases, with 15 bases between. The CDR3 sequence is 15 residues long. Germline CDR1 is SGHRS and CDR2 is YFSETQ. The CDR3 here is CASSIDRTPNYGYTF. The CDR3 nucleotides are TGCGCCAGCAGCATTGACAGGACACCGAACTATGGCTACACCTTC.

J is TRBJ2-7 and V is TRBV18; a weak D match, TRBD1 (5 bases). Germline CDR1 and CDR2: KGHSH and LQKENI. The CDR3 is 14 residues long. Trimming left V 6 bases short and J 2 bases short, with 14 bases between. CDR3 bases: TGTGCCAGCTCCCAAGGGTCAGGGCCCTACGAGCAGTACTTC. Its translation: CASSQGSGPYEQYF.

This CDR3 is CASSDRGSGANVLTF. The CDR3 DNA follows: TGTGCCAGCAGCGACAGGGGGTCTGGGGCCAACGTCCTGACTTTC. The chain employs TRBV6-5 and TRBJ2-6; 9 nucleotides align to TRBD1. With 6 bases clipped from V and 1 base from J, the junction kept 1 base outside the gene matches. The CDR3 consists of 15 residues. Per the germline V gene, CDR1 is MNHEY and CDR2 is SVGAGI.

The chain links TRBV19 to TRBJ2-3; TRBD2 aligns across 8 bases. V trimming: 4 bases; J trimming: 2 bases; junction bases outside the gene matches: 8. In germline, CDR1 is LNHDA, CDR2 SQIVND (reference sequence). This CDR3 is 16 amino acids long. The DNA of the CDR3 is TGTGCCAGTAGTAATCGTTGGCGGGGGGACACAGATACGCAGTATTTT. Its protein is CASSNRWRGDTDTQYF.

The CDR3 loop reads CASSIGRPLGRTEAFF. The CDR3 nucleotides are TGTGCCAGTAGTATAGGCAGGCCCCTAGGGAGAACTGAAGCTTTCTTT. The V call is TRBV19, the J call TRBJ1-1, with unresolved D. V dropped 1 base and J dropped 5 bases, with 17 bases sitting between them. This CDR3 contains 16 residues. CDR1 and CDR2 from the germline V gene are LNHDA and SQIVND (reference sequence).

The rearrangement joins TRBV12-3 or TRBV12-4 to TRBJ1-2, with D possibly TRBD1 on 5 matching bases. The ends were cut back, 3 bases at V and 6 bases at J, with 8 bases in the middle. The CDR3 has 12 amino acids. CDR3 DNA sequence: TGTGCCAGCAGTTTTTCAGGGAATGGCTACACCTTC. This gives the protein CASSFSGNGYTF.

This chain uses TRBV18 with TRBJ1-1; tentative D call: TRBD1 (6 bases). CDR1 KGHSH and CDR2 LQKENI come from the germline V gene. This CDR3 has 14 residues. Trimming stripped 2 bases from V and 4 bases from J, with 11 bases between. This CDR3 is CASSPSRGGTEAFF. In nucleotides, the CDR3 is TGTGCCAGCTCACCAAGTAGGGGGGGCACTGAAGCTTTCTTT.

This clone was detected a few times. This chain connects TRBV6-5 to TRBJ1-4; no reliable D call. Germline CDR1 MNHEY, CDR2 SVGAGI. Trimming removed 8 bases from V and 3 bases from J, with 16 bases in between. The CDR3 has 15 amino acids. The CDR3 DNA sequence: TGTGCCAGCGCGGGGTCGACTCGAGCTAATGAAAAACTGTTTTTT. Its translation is CASAGSTRANEKLFF.

V gene TRBV14 combines with J gene TRBJ1-2, with 9 bases fitting TRBD1. The germline gives CDR1 SGHDN, CDR2 FVKESK. The V gene end was trimmed by 4 bases and the J gene end by 5 bases; junction bases not matched to a gene: 8. CDR3 length equals 15 residues. Here the CDR3 reads CASSRTPGQGYGYTF. The CDR3 DNA is TGTGCCAGCAGCCGTACGCCGGGACAGGGTTATGGCTACACCTTC.

This CDR3 reads CAWSVGSGGGNQPQHF. DNA for the CDR3: TGTGCCTGGAGTGTGGGGTCAGGGGGAGGCAATCAGCCCCAGCATTTT. The V and J genes are TRBV30 and TRBJ1-5; 7 nucleotides align to TRBD1. The CDR3 runs to 16 residues. Germline V gives CDR1 GTSNPN, CDR2 SVGIG (reference sequence). After removal of 0 bases from V and 2 bases from J, the junction contained 7 bases not matched to a gene.

J is TRBJ1-1 and V is TRBV7-2; D ambiguous. The CDR3 extends over 13 amino acids. V was shortened by 5 bases and J by 5 bases, with 12 bases between the two germline ends. Germline CDR1 SGHTA, CDR2 FQGNSA. The CDR3 nucleotides are TGTGCCAGCAGCCCCACGGTTGTGACTGAAGCTTTCTTT. Protein product: CASSPTVVTEAFF.

The chain has TRBV3-1 (or the pseudogene TRBV3-2) and TRBJ2-5; TRBD2 aligns across 13 bases. The CDR3 consists of 16 residues. The V gene end was trimmed by 5 bases and the J gene end by 6 bases; junction bases not matched to a gene: 9. The germline gives CDR1 LGHDT, CDR2 YNNKEL (reference sequence). The CDR3 DNA is TGTGCCAGCAGCGCCGGGACTAGCGGGGCCAGGCAGACCCAGTACTTC. This encodes CASSAGTSGARQTQYF.

V gene TRBV6-6 combines with J gene TRBJ1-1, with a weak D call TRBD1 (5 bases). V was clipped by 5 bases and J by 4 bases, with 17 bases between them. Germline V CDR1 and CDR2: MNHNY, SVGAGI (reference sequence). The CDR3 runs 15 residues. The CDR3 loop reads CASSIGAPGGTEAFF. Here the CDR3 DNA reads TGTGCCAGCAGTATCGGGGCCCCGGGGGGCACTGAAGCTTTCTTT.

V usage is TRBV7-8 and J usage is TRBJ2-3, with 11 bases matching TRBD2. V shed 1 base and J 3 bases; nucleotides not matched to a gene: 12. This CDR3 contains 19 residues. Germline V gene sequence: CDR1 SGHVS, CDR2 FQNEAQ. CDR3 sequence (DNA): TGTGCCAGCAGCTTAGGACTAGCGGGAAGCCTCATGGGGACAGATACGCAGTATTTT. It is translated as CASSLGLAGSLMGTDTQYF.

V and J are TRBV2 and TRBJ1-2, with D hard to call. CDR1 is SNHLY, CDR2 FYNNEI, per germline. V dropped 5 bases and J dropped 5 bases, with 15 bases sitting between them. This CDR3 has 14 residues. The CDR3 spells CASSPRRAGYGYTF. CDR3 nucleotide sequence: TGTGCCAGCAGTCCCAGGAGGGCGGGATATGGCTACACCTTC. The full variable domain, completed using reference TRBV2 and TRBJ1-2, is EPEVTQTPSHQVTQMGQEVILRCVPISNHLYFYWYRQILGQKVEFLVSFYNNEISEKSEIFDDQFSVERPDGSNFTLKIRSTKLEDSAMYFCASSPRRAGYGYTFGSGTRLTVV.

This chain uses TRBV9 with TRBJ1-5; a weak D match, TRBD1 (5 bases). The germline V gene encodes CDR1 SGDLS and CDR2 YYNGEE. CDR3 size: 14 residues. Trimming took 0 bases from V and 6 from J, leaving 10 bases between them. The CDR3: CASSVGREGQPQHF. The CDR3 nucleotides are TGTGCCAGCAGCGTAGGCAGGGAGGGTCAGCCCCAGCATTTT.

V is TRBV19 and J is TRBJ1-1; D not resolved. Germline-derived CDR1 and CDR2 are LNHDA and SQIVND (reference sequence). This CDR3 spans 11 amino acids. V was shortened by 9 bases and J by 1 base, with 6 bases between the two germline ends. CDR3 in DNA: TGTGCCAGCGAGCAGAACACTGAAGCTTTCTTT. This codes for CASEQNTEAFF.

On this clone itself: Sequence at one end of the junction differs from germline and may be a read error. The rearrangement joins TRBV2 to TRBJ2-1; 7 bases match TRBD1. Germline V gene data show CDR1 as SNHLY and CDR2 as FYNNEI. The CDR3 length is 15 residues. CDR3 bases: TGTGCCAGCAGCGAAGAAATGACAGGGCAGAATGAGCAGTTCTTC. Translated: CASSEEMTGQNEQFF.

This chain connects TRBV7-9 to TRBJ2-7; no clear D gene. CDR1 is SEHNR, CDR2 FQNEAQ, per germline (reference sequence). Trimming left V 5 bases short and J 6 bases short, with 14 bases between. The CDR3 is made up of 13 amino acids. The CDR3 loop reads CASSQAGRAEQYF. The CDR3 DNA is TGTGCCAGCAGCCAGGCTGGGCGCGCCGAGCAGTACTTC. Full variable domain (rest looked up from reference TRBV7-9 and TRBJ2-7): DTGVSQNPRHKITKRGQNVTFRCDPISEHNRLYWYRQTLGQGPEFLTYFQNEAQLEKSRLLSDRFSAERPKGSFSTLEIQRTEQGDSAMYLCASSQAGRAEQYFGPGTRLTVT.

CDR3 sequence reads: CASSTRTGGGETQYF. The DNA for the CDR3 is TGTGCCAGCAGCACTCGGACAGGGGGAGGAGAGACCCAGTACTTC. The genes are TRBV21-1 and TRBJ2-5; TRBD1, the table's D call, was not compared with the DNA. TRBV21-1 counts as a pseudogene. This CDR3 comprises 15 residues.

This chain connects TRBV2 to TRBJ2-1; TRBD1 matches 8 bases. J lost 7 bases, V lost 4 bases, and 12 bases had no gene match. Germline V gene sequence: CDR1 SNHLY, CDR2 FYNNEI. There are 16 residues in the CDR3. The DNA for the CDR3 is TGTGCCAGCAGTGGTGTTTCAGAGACAGGGGTAAATGAGCAGTTCTTC. This translates into CASSGVSETGVNEQFF.

V is TRBV6-6 and J is TRBJ2-2; no clear D. V was clipped by 4 bases and J by 3 bases, with 6 bases between them. This CDR3 contains 13 residues. CDR1 is MNHNY and CDR2 is SVGAGI in the germline V gene (reference sequence). CDR3 in DNA: TGTGCCAGCAGTTCCCCCGACACCGGGGAGCTGTTTTTT. It is translated as CASSSPDTGELFF.

The V and J genes are TRBV30 and TRBJ2-7; 8 bases fit TRBD1. Unmatched junction bases numbered 2, after V lost 0 bases and J lost 4 bases. From germline, CDR1 is GTSNPN and CDR2 SVGIG (reference sequence). The CDR3 totals 13 residues. CDR3 DNA: TGTGCCTGGAGTGTGGACAGGGAGTACGAGCAGTACTTC. Translated, it gives CAWSVDREYEQYF.

This clone has only one observation. J is TRBJ2-7 and V is TRBV6-5; 7 bases align to TRBD1. The CDR3 is 15 amino acids. The junction had 11 bases not matched to a gene; V was cut back by 7 bases and J by 2 bases. Looked up from germline, CDR1 is MNHEY and CDR2 is SVGAGI. The CDR3 region is CASTDGTGTAYEQYF. CDR3 sequence (DNA): TGTGCCAGCACCGACGGAACCGGGACAGCCTACGAGCAGTACTTC.

This clone was observed a few times. V and J are TRBV5-1 and TRBJ2-7; 9 bases fit TRBD2. The germline V gene has CDR1 SGHRS and CDR2 YFSETQ. The CDR3 loop spans 16 amino acids. J lost 2 bases, V lost 3 bases, and 9 bases had no gene match. The CDR3 here is CASSYQTSGAPYEQYF. The CDR3 DNA sequence: TGCGCCAGCAGCTACCAGACTAGCGGAGCCCCCTACGAGCAGTACTTC.

The rearrangement uses TRBV11-2 and TRBJ1-3; D gene ambiguous. The CDR3 contains 14 residues. Germline CDR1 and CDR2: SGHAT and FQNNGV. Trimming took off 5 bases at V and 4 bases at J, with 12 bases between the two ends. In DNA, the CDR3 is TGTGCCAGCAGCCCCACAGATCTCGGAAACACCATATATTTT. Translated: CASSPTDLGNTIYF.